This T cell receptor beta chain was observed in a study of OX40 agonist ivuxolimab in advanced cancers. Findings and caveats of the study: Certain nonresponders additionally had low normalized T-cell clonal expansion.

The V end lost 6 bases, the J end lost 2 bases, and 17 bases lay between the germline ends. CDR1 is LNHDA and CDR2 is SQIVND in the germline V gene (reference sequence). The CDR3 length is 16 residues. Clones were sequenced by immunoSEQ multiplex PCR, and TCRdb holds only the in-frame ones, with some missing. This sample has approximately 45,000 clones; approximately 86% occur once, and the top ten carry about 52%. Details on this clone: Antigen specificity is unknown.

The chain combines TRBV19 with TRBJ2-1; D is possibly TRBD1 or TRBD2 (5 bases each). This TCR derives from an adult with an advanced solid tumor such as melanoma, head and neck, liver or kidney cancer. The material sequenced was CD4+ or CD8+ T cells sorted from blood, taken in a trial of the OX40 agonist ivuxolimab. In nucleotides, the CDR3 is TGTGCCAGTAGCCAAGCAGCCCGGGGCCCCTACAATGAGCAGTTCTTC. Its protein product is CASSQAARGPYNEQFF.